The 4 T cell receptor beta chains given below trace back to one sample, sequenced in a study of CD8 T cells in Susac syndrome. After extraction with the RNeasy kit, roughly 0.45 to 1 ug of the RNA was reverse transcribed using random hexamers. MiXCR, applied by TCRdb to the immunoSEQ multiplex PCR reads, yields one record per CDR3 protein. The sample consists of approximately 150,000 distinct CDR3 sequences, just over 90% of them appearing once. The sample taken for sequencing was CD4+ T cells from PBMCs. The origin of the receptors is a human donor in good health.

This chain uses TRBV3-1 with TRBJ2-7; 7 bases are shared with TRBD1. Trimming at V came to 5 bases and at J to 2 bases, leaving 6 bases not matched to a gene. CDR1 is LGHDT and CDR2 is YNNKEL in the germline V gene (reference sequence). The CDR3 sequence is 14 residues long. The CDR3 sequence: CASSSQGTTYEQYF. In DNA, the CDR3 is TGTGCCAGCAGCTCACAGGGGACGACCTACGAGCAGTACTTC.

CDR3 loop: CASSQEGSYGYTF. As DNA, the CDR3 is TGCGCCAGCAGCCAAGAAGGCAGCTATGGCTACACCTTC. This chain links TRBV4-3 with TRBJ1-2; D is undetermined. CDR3 length equals 13 residues. Germline values: CDR1 LGHNA, CDR2 YSLEER. Trimming cost V 0 bases and J 4 bases, with 6 bases left between them.

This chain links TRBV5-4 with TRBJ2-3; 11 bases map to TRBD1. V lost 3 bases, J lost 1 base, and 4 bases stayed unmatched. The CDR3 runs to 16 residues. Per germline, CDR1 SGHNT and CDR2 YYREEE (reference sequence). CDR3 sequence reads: CASSWTGGAGTDTQYF. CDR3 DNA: TGTGCCAGCAGCTGGACAGGGGGCGCAGGCACAGATACGCAGTATTTT.

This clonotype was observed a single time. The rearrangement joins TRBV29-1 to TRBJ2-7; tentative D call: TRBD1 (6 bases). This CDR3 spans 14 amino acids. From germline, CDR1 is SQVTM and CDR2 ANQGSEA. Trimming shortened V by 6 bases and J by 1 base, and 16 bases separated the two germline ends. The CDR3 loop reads CSVLKQGVSYEQYF. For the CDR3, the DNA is TGCAGCGTGCTGAAACAGGGAGTTTCCTACGAGCAGTACTTC.